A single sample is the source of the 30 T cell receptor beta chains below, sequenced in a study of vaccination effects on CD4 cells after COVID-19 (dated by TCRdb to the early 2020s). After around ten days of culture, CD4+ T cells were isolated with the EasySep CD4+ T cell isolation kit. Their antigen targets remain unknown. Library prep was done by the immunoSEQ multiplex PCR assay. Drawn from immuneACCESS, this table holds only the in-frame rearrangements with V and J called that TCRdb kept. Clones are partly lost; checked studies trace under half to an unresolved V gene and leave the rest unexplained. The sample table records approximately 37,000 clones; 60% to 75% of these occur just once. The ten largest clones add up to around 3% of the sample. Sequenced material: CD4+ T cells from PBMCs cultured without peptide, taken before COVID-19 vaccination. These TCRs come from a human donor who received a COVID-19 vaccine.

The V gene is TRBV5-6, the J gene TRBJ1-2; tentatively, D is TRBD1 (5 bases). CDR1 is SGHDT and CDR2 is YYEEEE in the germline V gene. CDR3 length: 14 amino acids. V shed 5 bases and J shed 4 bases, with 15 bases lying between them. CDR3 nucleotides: TGTGCCAGCAGTCCGGGGACGGCGGGCTATGGCTACACCTTC. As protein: CASSPGTAGYGYTF.

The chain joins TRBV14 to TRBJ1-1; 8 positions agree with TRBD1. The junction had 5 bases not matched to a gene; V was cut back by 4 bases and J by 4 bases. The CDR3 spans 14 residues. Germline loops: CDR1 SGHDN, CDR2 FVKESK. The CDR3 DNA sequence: TGTGCCAGCAGCCCCCGGACAGGGTTCACTGAAGCTTTCTTT. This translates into CASSPRTGFTEAFF.

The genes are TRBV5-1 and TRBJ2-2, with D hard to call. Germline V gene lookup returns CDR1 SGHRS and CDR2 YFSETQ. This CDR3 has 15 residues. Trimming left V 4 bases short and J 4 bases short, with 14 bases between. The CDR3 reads CASSTTRTGTGELFF. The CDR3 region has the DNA TGCGCCAGCAGCACGACAAGGACGGGCACCGGGGAGCTGTTTTTT.

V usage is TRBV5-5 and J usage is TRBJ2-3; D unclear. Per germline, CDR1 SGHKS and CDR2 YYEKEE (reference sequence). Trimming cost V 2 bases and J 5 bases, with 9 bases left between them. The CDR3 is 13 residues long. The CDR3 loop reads CASSFTAEDTQYF. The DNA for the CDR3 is TGTGCCAGCAGCTTCACGGCTGAAGATACGCAGTATTTT. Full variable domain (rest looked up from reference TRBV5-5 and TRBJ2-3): DAGVTQSPTHLIKTRGQQVTLRCSPISGHKSVSWYQQVLGQGPQFIFQYYEKEERGRGNFPDRFSARQFPNYSSELNVNALLLGDSALYLCASSFTAEDTQYFGPGTRLTVL.

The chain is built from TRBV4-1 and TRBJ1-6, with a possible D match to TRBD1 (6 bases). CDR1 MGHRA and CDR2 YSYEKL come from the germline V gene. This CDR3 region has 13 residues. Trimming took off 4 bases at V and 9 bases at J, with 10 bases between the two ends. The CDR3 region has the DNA TGCGCCAGCAGCCTACAGGGCGGTTCACCCCTCCACTTT. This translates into CASSLQGGSPLHF.

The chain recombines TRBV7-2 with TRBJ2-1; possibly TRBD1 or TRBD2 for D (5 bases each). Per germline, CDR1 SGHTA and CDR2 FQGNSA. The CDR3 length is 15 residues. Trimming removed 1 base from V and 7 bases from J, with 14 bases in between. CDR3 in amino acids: CASSLGGFGANEQFF. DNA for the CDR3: TGTGCCAGCAGCTTAGGGGGGTTTGGGGCTAATGAGCAGTTCTTC. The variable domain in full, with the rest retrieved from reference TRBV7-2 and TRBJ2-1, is GAGVSQSPSNKVTEKGKDVELRCDPISGHTALYWYRQSLGQGLEFLIYFQGNSAPDKSGLPSDRFSAERTGGSVSTLTIQRTQQEDSAVYLCASSLGGFGANEQFFGPGTRLTVL.

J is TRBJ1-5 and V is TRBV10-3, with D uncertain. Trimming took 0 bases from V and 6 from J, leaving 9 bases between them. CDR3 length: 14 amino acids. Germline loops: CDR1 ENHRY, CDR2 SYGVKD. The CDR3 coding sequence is TGTGCCATCAGTGAGTCGTTTCTGAGTCAGCCCCAGCATTTT. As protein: CAISESFLSQPQHF.

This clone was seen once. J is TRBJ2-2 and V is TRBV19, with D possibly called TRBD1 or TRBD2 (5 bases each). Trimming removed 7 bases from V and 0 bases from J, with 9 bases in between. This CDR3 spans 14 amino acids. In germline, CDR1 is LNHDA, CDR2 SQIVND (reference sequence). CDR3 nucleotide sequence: TGTGCCAGTAAACGGGACGCGAACACCGGGGAGCTGTTTTTT. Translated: CASKRDANTGELFF.

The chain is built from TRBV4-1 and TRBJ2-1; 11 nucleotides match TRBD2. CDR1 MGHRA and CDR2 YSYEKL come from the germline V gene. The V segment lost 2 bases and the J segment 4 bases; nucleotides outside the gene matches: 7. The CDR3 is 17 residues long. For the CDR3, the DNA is TGCGCCAGCAGCCAACTAATAGCGGGGGGGCGATACAATGAGCAGTTCTTC. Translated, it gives CASSQLIAGGRYNEQFF.

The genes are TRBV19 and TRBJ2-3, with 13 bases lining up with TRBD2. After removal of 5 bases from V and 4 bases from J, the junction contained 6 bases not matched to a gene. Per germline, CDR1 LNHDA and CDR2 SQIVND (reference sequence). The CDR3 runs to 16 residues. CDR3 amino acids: CASSPLAGGLADTQYF. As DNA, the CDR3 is TGTGCCAGTAGTCCACTAGCGGGGGGGCTCGCAGATACGCAGTATTTT.

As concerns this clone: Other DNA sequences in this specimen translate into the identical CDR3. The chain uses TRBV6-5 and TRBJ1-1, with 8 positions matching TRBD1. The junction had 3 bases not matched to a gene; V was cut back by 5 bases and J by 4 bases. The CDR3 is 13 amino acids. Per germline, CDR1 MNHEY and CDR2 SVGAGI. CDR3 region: CASSPDRGTEAFF. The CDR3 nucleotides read TGTGCCAGCAGTCCCGACAGGGGCACTGAAGCTTTCTTT.

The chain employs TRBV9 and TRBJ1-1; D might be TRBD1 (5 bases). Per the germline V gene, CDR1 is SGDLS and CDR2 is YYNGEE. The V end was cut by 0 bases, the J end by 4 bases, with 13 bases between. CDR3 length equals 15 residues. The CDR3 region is CASSVEGMRGTEAFF. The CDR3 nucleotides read TGTGCCAGCAGCGTAGAGGGGATGAGAGGCACTGAAGCTTTCTTT.

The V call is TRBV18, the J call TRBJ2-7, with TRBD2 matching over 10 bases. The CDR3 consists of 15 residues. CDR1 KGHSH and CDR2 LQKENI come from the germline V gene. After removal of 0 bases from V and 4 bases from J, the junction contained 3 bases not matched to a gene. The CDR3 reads CASSPPRTSGYEQYF. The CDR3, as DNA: TGTGCCAGCTCACCACCTCGGACTAGCGGTTACGAGCAGTACTTC.

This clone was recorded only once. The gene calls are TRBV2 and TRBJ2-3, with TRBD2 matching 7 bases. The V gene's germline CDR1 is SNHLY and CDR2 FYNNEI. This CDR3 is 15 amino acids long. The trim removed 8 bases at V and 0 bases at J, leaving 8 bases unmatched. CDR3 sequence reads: CASCGGGTSTDTQYF. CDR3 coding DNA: TGTGCCAGCTGCGGGGGAGGAACTAGCACAGATACGCAGTATTTT.

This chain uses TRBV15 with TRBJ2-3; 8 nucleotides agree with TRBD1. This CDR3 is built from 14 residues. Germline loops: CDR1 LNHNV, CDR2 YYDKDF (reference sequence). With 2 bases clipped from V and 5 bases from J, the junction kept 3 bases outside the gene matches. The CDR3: CATSRQGAIDTQYF. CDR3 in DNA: TGTGCCACCAGCAGACAGGGGGCAATAGATACGCAGTATTTT.

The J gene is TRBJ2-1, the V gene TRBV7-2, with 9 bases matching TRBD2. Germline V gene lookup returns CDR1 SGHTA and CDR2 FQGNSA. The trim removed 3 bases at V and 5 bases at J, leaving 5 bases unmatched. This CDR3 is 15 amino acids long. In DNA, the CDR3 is TGTGCCAGCAGCTTGAGGCTAGCGGGGCACAATGAGCAGTTCTTC. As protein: CASSLRLAGHNEQFF.

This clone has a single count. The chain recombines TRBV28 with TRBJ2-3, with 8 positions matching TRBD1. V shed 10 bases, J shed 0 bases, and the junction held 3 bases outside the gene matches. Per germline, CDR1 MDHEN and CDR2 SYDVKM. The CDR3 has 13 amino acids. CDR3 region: CATRTGSTDTQYF. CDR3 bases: TGTGCCACCCGGACAGGGAGCACAGATACGCAGTATTTT.

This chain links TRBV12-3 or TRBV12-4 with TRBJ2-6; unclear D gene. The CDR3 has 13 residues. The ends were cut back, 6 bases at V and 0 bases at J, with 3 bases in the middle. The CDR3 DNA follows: TGTGCCAGCAGGGCCTCTGGGGCCAACGTCCTGACTTTC. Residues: CASRASGANVLTF.

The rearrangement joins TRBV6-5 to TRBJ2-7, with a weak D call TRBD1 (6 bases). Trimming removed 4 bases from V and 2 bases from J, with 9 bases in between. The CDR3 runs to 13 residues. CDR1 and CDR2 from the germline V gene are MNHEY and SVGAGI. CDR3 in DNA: TGTGCCAGCAGTTGGGACACCACCTACGAGCAGTACTTC. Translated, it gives CASSWDTTYEQYF.

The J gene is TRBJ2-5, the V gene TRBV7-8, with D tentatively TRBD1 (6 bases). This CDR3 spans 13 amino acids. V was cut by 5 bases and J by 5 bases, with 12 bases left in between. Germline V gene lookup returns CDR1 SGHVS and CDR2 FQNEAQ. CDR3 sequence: CASSATQGETQYF. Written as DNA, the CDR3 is TGTGCCAGCAGCGCTACTCAGGGGGAGACCCAGTACTTC.

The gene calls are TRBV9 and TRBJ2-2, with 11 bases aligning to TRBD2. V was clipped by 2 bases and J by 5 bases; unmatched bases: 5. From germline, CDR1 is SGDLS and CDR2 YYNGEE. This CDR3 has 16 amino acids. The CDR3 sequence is CASSVSGGAGTGELFF. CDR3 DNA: TGTGCCAGCAGCGTTAGCGGGGGGGCAGGAACCGGGGAGCTGTTTTTT.

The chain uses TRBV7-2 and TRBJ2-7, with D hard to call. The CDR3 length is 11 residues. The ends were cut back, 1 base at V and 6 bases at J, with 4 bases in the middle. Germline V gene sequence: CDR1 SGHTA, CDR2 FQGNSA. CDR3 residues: CASSLDFEQYF. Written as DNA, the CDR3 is TGTGCCAGCAGCTTAGATTTCGAGCAGTACTTC.

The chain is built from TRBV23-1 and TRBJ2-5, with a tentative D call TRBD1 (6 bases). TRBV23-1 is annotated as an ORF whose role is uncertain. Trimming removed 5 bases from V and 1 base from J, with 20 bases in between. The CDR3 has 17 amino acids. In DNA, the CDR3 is TGCGCCAGCAGTATCACAGGGAGTAGCGCGACCCAAGAGACCCAGTACTTC. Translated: CASSITGSSATQETQYF.

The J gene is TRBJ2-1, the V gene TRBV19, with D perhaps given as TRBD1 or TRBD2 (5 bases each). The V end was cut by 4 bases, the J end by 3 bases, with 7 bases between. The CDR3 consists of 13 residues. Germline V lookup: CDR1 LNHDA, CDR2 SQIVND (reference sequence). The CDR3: CASSTGRYNEQFF. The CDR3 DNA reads TGTGCCAGTAGTACGGGGCGCTACAATGAGCAGTTCTTC. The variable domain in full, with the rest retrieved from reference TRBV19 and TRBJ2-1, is DGGITQSPKYLFRKEGQNVTLSCEQNLNHDAMYWYRQDPGQGLRLIYYSQIVNDFQKGDIAEGYSVSREKKESFPLTVTSAQKNPTAFYLCASSTGRYNEQFFGPGTRLTVL.

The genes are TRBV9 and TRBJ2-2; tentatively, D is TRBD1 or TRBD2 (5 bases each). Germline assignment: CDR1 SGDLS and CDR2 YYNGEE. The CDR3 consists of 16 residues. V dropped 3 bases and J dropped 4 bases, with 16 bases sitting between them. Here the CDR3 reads CASSEGSGVATGELFF. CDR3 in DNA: TGTGCCAGCAGCGAGGGGTCCGGGGTTGCCACCGGGGAGCTGTTTTTT.

The CDR3 DNA reads TGTGCCAGCAGTTTCCTAGGACAACGCGTTGCTAACTATGGCTACACCTTC. Translation: CASSFLGQRVANYGYTF. The chain has TRBV28 and TRBJ1-2; D may be TRBD1 (5 bases). Trimming shortened V by 3 bases and J by 0 bases, and 17 bases separated the two germline ends. The length of the CDR3 is 17 residues. CDR1 MDHEN and CDR2 SYDVKM come from the germline V gene.

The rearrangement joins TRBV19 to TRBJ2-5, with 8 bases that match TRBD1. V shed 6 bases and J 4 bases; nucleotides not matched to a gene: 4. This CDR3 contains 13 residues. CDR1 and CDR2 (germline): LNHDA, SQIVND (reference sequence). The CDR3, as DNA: TGTGCCAGTAGCCCCACAGGGGGAGAGACCCAGTACTTC. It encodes CASSPTGGETQYF.

CDR3 amino acids: CASSLSQGRETQYF. CDR3 coding DNA: TGCGCCAGCAGCCTTTCACAGGGACGGGAGACCCAGTACTTC. The chain recombines TRBV5-1 with TRBJ2-5, with D maybe TRBD1 (6 bases). The CDR3 is 14 amino acids. V was trimmed by 4 bases and J by 5 bases, leaving 15 bases between them. Germline CDR1 reads SGHRS; CDR2 reads YFSETQ.

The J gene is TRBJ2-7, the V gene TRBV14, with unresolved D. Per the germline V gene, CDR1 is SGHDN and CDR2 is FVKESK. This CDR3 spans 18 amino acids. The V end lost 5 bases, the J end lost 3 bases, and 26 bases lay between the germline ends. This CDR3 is CASSYHSFDSTGRYEQYF. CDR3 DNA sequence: TGTGCCAGCAGCTACCACTCCTTCGACTCGACGGGCCGCTACGAGCAGTACTTC. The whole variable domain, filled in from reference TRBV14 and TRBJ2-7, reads EAGVTQFPSHSVIEKGQTVTLRCDPISGHDNLYWYRRVMGKEIKFLLHFVKESKQDESGMPNNRFLAERTGGTYSTLKVQPAELEDSGVYFCASSYHSFDSTGRYEQYFGPGTRLTVT.

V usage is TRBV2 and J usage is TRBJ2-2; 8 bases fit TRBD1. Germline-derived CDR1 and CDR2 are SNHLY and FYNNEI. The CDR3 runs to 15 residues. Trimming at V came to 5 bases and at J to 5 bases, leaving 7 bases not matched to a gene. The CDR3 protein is CASSPGQGRTGELFF. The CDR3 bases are TGTGCCAGCAGTCCCGGACAGGGTAGGACCGGGGAGCTGTTTTTT.